In its sample, the clone carrying this TCR beta chain was seen a few times. Its target is not known. The data stem from a study of blood T cells in healthy people across ages. Regarding the study as a whole: Unknown donor CMV status possibly confounded expanded clonotype changes.

A second PCR, run for about 7 to 11 cycles, used a sample-barcoded 5' primer plus a J-beta primer mix. TCRdb fed the 5' RACE reads into MiXCR, producing one record per CDR3 protein. The table lists 550,000 to 800,000 distinct CDR3 sequences, roughly 21% of them singletons. This sequence was found in a man between 65 and 85 years old in good health. Sample: blood.

CDR3 amino acids: CSVGADSEAFF. CDR3 bases: TGCAGCGTTGGGGCAGATTCTGAAGCTTTCTTT. The chain joins TRBV29-1 to TRBJ1-1, with D unresolved. Germline V lookup: CDR1 SQVTM, CDR2 ANQGSEA. The CDR3 has 11 amino acids. V was cut by 4 bases and J by 6 bases, with 9 bases left in between.